The T cell receptor beta chain described here comes from a study of blood T cell repertoires in COVID-19. Study background: COVID-19 samples collected from the United States, Italy and Spain covered acute and convalescent phases. Nucleic acid was either cDNA or gDNA, and it came from T cells, B-cell-depleted T cells, or PBMCs.

Trimming pared 0 bases from V and 6 bases from J, leaving 12 bases between. Germline lookup yields CDR1 SGHVS and CDR2 FQNEAQ. The CDR3 is made up of 15 amino acids. Methods used by the authors: Reference gene primer amplification gave nucleated cell count estimates. Data came from immunoSEQ multiplex PCR; TCRdb stores just in-frame clones and leaves some out. The V and J calls and clone size come from that table; D and trimming were worked out from the DNA. The top ten hold 18% of the sample, which has 130,000 or so clones, approximately 90% seen once. The rearrangement joins TRBV7-8 to TRBJ2-1; possible D gene TRBD2, 5 bases. Material: peripheral blood. The source of this sequence is a man in his fifties or sixties with active or convalescent COVID-19. The CDR3 loop is CASSLAYLRGNEQFF. CDR3 nucleotides: TGTGCCAGCAGCTTAGCTTATCTACGGGGCAATGAGCAGTTCTTC.